This is a list of T cell receptor beta chains from one sample in a study of regulatory T cells in long-lasting Graves disease. TCRdb reprocessed the multiplex PCR reads with MiXCR, giving one entry per CDR3 protein. The repertoire has over 350,000 distinct CDR3 sequences, around 21% of them found once; the top ten carry less than 25%. The source material was peripheral blood mononuclear cells (PBMCs), sampled when the disease was refractory, from a patient treated with antithyroid drugs. These receptors came from a female donor with Graves disease. The conserved cysteine and the conserved F or W are not part of the CDR3 here.

TRBV6-2/TRBV6-3	TRBJ1-6	ASKTTGNNSPLH
TRBV27	TRBJ2-2	ASRDAGTGATGELF
TRBV28	TRBJ1-5	ASSHTGTGDSQPQH
TRBV6-1	TRBJ2-6	ASSGDTRANVLT
TRBV20-1	TRBJ2-5	SASSLFQETQY
TRBV12-3/TRBV12-4	TRBJ2-2	ASNGQGASGELF
TRBV28	TRBJ1-6	ASSIRRDGKAPLH
TRBV7-9	TRBJ2-7	ASSFPAPSHEQY
TRBV7-8	TRBJ2-4	ASSLAGDWY
TRBV6-5	TRBJ1-5	ASSYPRLGQGGQPQH
TRBV27	TRBJ1-1	ASGQGALTEAF
TRBV7-2	TRBJ2-2	ASSSYGPRYYNTGELF
TRBV19	TRBJ2-5	ASSRGGTSGRIGQETQY
TRBV28	TRBJ2-5	ASSLGTGGGETQY
TRBV24-1	TRBJ2-1	ATSDLPGRGNEQF
TRBV20-1	TRBJ1-4	SGDRNEKLF